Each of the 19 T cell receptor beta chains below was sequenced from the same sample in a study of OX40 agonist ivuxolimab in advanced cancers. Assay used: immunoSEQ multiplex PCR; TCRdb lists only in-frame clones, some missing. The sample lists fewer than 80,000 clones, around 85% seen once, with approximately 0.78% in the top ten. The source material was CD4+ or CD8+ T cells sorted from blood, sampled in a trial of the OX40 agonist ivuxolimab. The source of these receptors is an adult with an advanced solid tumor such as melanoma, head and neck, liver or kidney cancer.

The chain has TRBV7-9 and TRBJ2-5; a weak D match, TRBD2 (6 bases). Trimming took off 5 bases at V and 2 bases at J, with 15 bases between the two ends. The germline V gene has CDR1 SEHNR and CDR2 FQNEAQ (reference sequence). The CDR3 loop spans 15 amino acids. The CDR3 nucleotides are TGTGCCAGCAGCCCTCAGGAGGGGAGACAAGAGACCCAGTACTTC. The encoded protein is CASSPQEGRQETQYF.

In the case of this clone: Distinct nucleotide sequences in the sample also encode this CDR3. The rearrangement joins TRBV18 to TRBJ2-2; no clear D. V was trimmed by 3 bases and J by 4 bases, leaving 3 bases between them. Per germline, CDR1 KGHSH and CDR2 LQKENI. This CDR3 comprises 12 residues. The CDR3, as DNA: TGTGCCAGCTCACCGATCACCGGGGAGCTGTTTTTT. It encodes CASSPITGELFF.

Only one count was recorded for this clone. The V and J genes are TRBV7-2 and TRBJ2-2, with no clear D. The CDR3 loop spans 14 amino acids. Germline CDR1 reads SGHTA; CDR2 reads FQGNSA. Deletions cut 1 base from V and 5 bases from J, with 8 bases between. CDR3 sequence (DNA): TGTGCCAGCAGCTTAGTTAGGGAAACCGGGGAGCTGTTTTTT. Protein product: CASSLVRETGELFF.

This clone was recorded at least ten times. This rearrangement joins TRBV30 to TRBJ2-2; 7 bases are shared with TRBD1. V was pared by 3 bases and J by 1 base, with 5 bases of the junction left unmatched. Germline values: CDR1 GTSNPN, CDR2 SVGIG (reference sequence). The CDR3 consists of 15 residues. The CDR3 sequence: CAWRPGDRNTGELFF. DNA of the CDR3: TGTGCCTGGAGGCCCGGGGACAGGAACACCGGGGAGCTGTTTTTT.

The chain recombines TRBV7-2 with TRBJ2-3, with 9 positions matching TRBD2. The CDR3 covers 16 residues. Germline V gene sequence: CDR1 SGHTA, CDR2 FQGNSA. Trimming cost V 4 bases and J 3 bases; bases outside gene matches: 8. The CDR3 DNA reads TGTGCCAGCAGCTCTCAAAGCGGGAGGACAACAGATACGCAGTATTTT. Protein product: CASSSQSGRTTDTQYF.

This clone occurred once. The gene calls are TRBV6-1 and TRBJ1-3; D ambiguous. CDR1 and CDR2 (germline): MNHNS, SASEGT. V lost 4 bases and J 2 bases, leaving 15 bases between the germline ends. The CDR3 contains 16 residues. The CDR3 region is CASSAFEVKAGNTIYF. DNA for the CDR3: TGTGCCAGCAGTGCGTTCGAGGTTAAGGCTGGAAACACCATATATTTT.

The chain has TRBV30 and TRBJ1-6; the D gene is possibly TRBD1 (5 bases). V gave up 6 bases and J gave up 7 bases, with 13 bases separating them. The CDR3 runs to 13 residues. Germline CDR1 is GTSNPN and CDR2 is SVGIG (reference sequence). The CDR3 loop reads CACRDGQNSPLHF. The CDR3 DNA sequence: TGTGCCTGTCGGGACGGTCAAAATTCACCCCTCCACTTT. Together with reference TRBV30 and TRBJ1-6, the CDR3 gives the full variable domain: SQTIHQWPATLVQPVGSPLSLECTVEGTSNPNLYWYRQAAGRGLQLLFYSVGIGQISSEVPQNLSASRPQDRQFILSSKKLLLSDSGFYLCACRDGQNSPLHFGNGTRLTVT.

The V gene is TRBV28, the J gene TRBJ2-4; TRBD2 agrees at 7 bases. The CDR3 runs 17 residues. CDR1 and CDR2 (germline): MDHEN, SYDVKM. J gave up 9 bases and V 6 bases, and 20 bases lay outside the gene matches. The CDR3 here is CASRFPGRATSGGIQYF. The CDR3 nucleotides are TGTGCCAGCAGGTTCCCTGGCAGGGCCACTTCGGGGGGCATTCAGTACTTC.

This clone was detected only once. CDR3 nucleotide sequence: TGTGCCACCAGCAGACCCGGGACTAGCGGAGGGGAGACCCAGTACTTC. Amino acid sequence: CATSRPGTSGGETQYF. This chain connects TRBV15 to TRBJ2-5, with 11 bases fitting TRBD2. Germline CDR1 LNHNV, CDR2 YYDKDF (reference sequence). V was clipped by 2 bases and J by 5 bases; unmatched bases: 7. The CDR3 totals 16 residues. The full variable domain, rest sourced from reference TRBV15 and TRBJ2-5, is DAMVIQNPRYQVTQFGKPVTLSCSQTLNHNVMYWYQQKSSQAPKLLFHYYDKDFNNEADTPDNFQSRRPNTSFCFLDIRSPGLGDTAMYLCATSRPGTSGGETQYFGPGTRLLVL.

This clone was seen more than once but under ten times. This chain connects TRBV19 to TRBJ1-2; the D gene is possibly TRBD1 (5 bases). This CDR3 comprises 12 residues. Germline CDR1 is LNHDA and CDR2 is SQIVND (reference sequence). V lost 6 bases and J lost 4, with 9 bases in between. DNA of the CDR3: TGTGCCAGTAGCAGGGCCGGCTATGGCTACACCTTC. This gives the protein CASSRAGYGYTF.

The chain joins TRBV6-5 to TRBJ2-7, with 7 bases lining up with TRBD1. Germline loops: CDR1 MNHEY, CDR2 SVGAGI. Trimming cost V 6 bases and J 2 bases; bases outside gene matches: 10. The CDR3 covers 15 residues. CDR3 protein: CASSQLGTVAYEQYF. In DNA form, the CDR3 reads TGTGCCAGCAGCCAGCTAGGGACAGTAGCCTACGAGCAGTACTTC.

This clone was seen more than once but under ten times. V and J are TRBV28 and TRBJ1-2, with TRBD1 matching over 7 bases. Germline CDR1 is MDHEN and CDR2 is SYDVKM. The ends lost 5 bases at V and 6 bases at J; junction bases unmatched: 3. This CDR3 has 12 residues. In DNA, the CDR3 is TGTGCCAGCAGTCGACAGGGAAATGGCTACACCTTC. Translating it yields CASSRQGNGYTF.

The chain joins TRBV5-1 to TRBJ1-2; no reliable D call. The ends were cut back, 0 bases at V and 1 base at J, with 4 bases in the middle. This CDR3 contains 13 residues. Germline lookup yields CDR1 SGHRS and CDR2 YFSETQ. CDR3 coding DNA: TGCGCCAGCAGCTTGGACGATAACTATGGCTACACCTTC. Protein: CASSLDDNYGYTF.

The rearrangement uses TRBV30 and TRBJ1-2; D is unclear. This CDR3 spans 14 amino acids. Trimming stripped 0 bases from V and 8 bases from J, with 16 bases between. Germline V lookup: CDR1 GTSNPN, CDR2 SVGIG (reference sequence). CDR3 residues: CAWSVLSAANGYTF. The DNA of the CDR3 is TGTGCCTGGAGTGTACTGTCGGCAGCTAACGGCTACACCTTC.

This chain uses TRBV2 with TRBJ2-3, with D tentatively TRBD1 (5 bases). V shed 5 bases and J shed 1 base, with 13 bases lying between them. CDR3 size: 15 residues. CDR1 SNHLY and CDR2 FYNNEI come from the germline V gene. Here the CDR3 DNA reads TGTGCCAGCAGTCCCCCCTGGGGCGGCACAGATACGCAGTATTTT. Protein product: CASSPPWGGTDTQYF. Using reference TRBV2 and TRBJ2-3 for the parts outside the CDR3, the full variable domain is EPEVTQTPSHQVTQMGQEVILRCVPISNHLYFYWYRQILGQKVEFLVSFYNNEISEKSEIFDDQFSVERPDGSNFTLKIRSTKLEDSAMYFCASSPPWGGTDTQYFGPGTRLTVL.

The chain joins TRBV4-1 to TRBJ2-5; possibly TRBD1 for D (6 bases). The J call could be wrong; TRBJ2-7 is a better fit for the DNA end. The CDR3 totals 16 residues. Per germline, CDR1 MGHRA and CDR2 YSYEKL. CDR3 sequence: CASSPTGYRDPYEQYF. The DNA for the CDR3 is TGCGCCAGCAGCCCTACGGGATACAGGGACCCCTACGAGCAGTACTTC.

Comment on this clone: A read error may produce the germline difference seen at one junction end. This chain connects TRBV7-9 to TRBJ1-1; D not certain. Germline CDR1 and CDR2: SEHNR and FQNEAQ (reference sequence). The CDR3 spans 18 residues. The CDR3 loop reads CASSPRVGYGIPNIEAFF. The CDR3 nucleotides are TGTGCCAGCAGCCCGAGGGTGGGGTATGGGATTCCGAACATTGAAGCTTTCTTT.

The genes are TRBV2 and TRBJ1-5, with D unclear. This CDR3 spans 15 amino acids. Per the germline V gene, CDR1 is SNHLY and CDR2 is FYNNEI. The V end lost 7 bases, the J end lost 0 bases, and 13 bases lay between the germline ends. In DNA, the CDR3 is TGTGCCAGCAAGATAGGGAGATTTAGCAATCAGCCCCAGCATTTT. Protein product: CASKIGRFSNQPQHF.

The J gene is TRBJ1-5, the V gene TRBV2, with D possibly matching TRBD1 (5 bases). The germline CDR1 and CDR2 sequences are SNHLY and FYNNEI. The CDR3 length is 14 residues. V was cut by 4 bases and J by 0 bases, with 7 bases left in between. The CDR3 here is CASSGTNSNQPQHF. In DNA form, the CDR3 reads TGTGCCAGCAGTGGGACAAATAGCAATCAGCCCCAGCATTTT.